The clone carrying this T cell receptor beta chain occurred once. The antigen remains unidentified. This sample was included in a study of OX40 agonist ivuxolimab in advanced cancers. Overall study: Aged about 23 to 90 with a mean of approximately 57 years, they were under 85% male.

Study results and caveats: On average, CD8+ T cells showed a greater number of expanded clones than CD4+. Patients who responded partially at 0.1-3.0 mg/kg showed clonal expansion ranking among the lowest.

This CDR3 spans 15 amino acids. Germline V gene sequence: CDR1 MNHNS, CDR2 SASEGT. J was trimmed by 3 bases and V by 6 bases; bases with no gene match: 4. At baseline, cycle 4 day 1, and cycle 7 day 1, blood was sampled. Measured with immunoSEQ multiplex PCR; TCRdb has only the in-frame clones, and not every one. The sample holds around 77,000 clones, 75% to 90% seen once. This clonotype was sampled from an adult with an advanced solid tumor such as melanoma, head and neck, liver or kidney cancer. The chain is built from TRBV6-1 and TRBJ2-2; 10 nucleotides line up with TRBD1. The sequencing here drew on CD4+ or CD8+ T cells sorted from blood, taken in a trial of the OX40 agonist ivuxolimab. The CDR3 region has the DNA TGTGCCAGCAGCGCCGGGACAGGGGACACCGGGGAGCTGTTTTTT. Protein product: CASSAGTGDTGELFF.